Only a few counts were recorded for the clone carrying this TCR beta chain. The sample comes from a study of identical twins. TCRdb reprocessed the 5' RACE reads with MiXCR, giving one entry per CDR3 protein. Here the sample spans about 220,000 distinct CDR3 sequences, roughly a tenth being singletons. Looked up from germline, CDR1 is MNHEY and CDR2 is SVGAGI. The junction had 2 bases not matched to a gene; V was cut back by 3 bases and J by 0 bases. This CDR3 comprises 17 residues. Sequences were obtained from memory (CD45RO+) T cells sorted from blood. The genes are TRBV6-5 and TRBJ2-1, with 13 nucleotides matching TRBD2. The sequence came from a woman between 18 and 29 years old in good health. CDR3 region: CASSYRTSGGSYNEQFF. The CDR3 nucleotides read TGTGCCAGCAGTTATCGGACTAGCGGGGGCTCCTACAATGAGCAGTTCTTC.